These 24 T cell receptor beta chains share one sample of origin, sequenced in a study of low-dose radiotherapy and immunotherapy resistance in tumors (dated by TCRdb to between 2020 and 2023). First-strand cDNA was synthesized with Superscript III and a set of TRAV- and TRBV-specific primers, covering both TCRalpha and TCRbeta chains. An approximately 20-cycle PCR with Phusion amplified the TCRs, pairing a constant-region primer with the adapter that was attached to the V primers. TCRdb reprocessed the public reads (quality trimming at Q25 with fastp, clone calling with MiXCR) and kept in-frame beta chains. Entries that share a CDR3 protein sequence are merged under the most common genes and DNA. This sample gives fewer than 10,000 distinct CDR3 sequences in total; about three quarters of them show up just once. Of the sample, 1.4% is held by the ten largest clones. The receptors shown here come from a human donor with advanced metastatic prostate, ovarian, gallbladder or colorectal cancer (not recorded which). This table probably holds off-target reads from a library built for another chain.

The chain carries TRBV3-1 and TRBJ2-2; 9 nucleotides match TRBD1. CDR1 is LGHDT, CDR2 YNNKEL, per germline (reference sequence). V shed 3 bases and J 6 bases; nucleotides not matched to a gene: 5. The CDR3 length is 15 residues. Written as DNA, the CDR3 is TGTGCCAGCAGCCATGGGACAGGGTCTTCCGGGGAGCTGTTTTTT. This translates into CASSHGTGSSGELFF.

The CDR3 DNA reads TGCAGCGCTGCGACTAGCGCCTCCTACAATGAGCAGTTCTTC. This gives the protein CSAATSASYNEQFF. The chain has TRBV29-1 and TRBJ2-1; 8 bases agree with TRBD2. The CDR3 runs 14 residues. The junction had 5 bases not matched to a gene; V was cut back by 7 bases and J by 0 bases. CDR1 is SQVTM, CDR2 ANQGSEA, per germline.

This sequence joins TRBV9 and TRBJ2-3, with no clear D. Germline V gene sequence: CDR1 SGDLS, CDR2 YYNGEE. The CDR3 contains 11 residues. V was shortened by 7 bases and J by 2 bases, with 5 bases between the two germline ends. CDR3 amino acids: CASAFTDTQYF. The DNA of the CDR3 is TGTGCCAGCGCCTTCACAGATACGCAGTATTTT.

About this clonotype itself: An end of the junction does not agree with germline; a read error may underlie this. The genes are TRBV19 and TRBJ2-5; 7 bases line up with TRBD1. Germline-derived CDR1 and CDR2 are LNHDA and SQIVND (reference sequence). The CDR3 covers 15 residues. Here the CDR3 DNA reads TGTGCCAGTATGGGACAGCTCGGTCCTCAAGCGACCCAGTACTTC. It encodes CASMGQLGPQATQYF.

The chain has TRBV2 and TRBJ1-1, with D hard to call. With 6 bases removed from V and 7 bases from J, the gap between germline ends came to 15 bases. CDR1 SNHLY and CDR2 FYNNEI come from the germline V gene. This CDR3 has 13 residues. The CDR3 reads CASRLLGSSEAFF. CDR3 coding DNA: TGTGCCAGCAGGCTCTTGGGGTCTAGTGAAGCTTTCTTT.

In DNA form, the CDR3 reads TGTGCCAGCAGCGAAGCGGGAGGTCCATACAATGAGCAGTTCTTC. This gives the protein CASSEAGGPYNEQFF. The chain employs TRBV3-1 and TRBJ2-1, with 9 bases that match TRBD2. The germline gives CDR1 LGHDT, CDR2 YNNKEL (reference sequence). The length of the CDR3 is 15 residues. With 5 bases clipped from V and 4 bases from J, the junction kept 6 bases outside the gene matches.

V usage is TRBV12-3 or TRBV12-4 and J usage is TRBJ2-1; TRBD2 aligns across 12 bases. V was clipped by 5 bases and J by 3 bases; unmatched bases: 2. The CDR3 extends over 15 amino acids. CDR3 sequence (DNA): TGTGCCAGCAGTGGACTAGCGGGAAGCTACAATGAGCAGTTCTTC. The encoded protein is CASSGLAGSYNEQFF.

This clonotype was picked up one time. The chain employs TRBV28 and TRBJ2-6; no firm D call. The CDR3 is 14 residues long. Germline CDR1 MDHEN, CDR2 SYDVKM. Deletions cut 3 bases from V and 0 bases from J, with 3 bases between. In nucleotides, the CDR3 is TGTGCCAGCAGTTTGACCTCTGGGGCCAACGTCCTGACTTTC. This encodes CASSLTSGANVLTF.

This chain joins TRBV5-5 and TRBJ2-7, with D perhaps matching TRBD2 (6 bases). This CDR3 has 14 residues. Germline V gene lookup returns CDR1 SGHKS and CDR2 YYEKEE (reference sequence). V was shortened by 4 bases and J by 2 bases, with 13 bases between the two germline ends. The CDR3, as DNA: TGTGCCAGCAGCCTTAGCGGCCTCCCCTACGAGCAGTACTTC. As protein: CASSLSGLPYEQYF. Using reference TRBV5-5 and TRBJ2-7 for the parts outside the CDR3, the full variable domain is DAGVTQSPTHLIKTRGQQVTLRCSPISGHKSVSWYQQVLGQGPQFIFQYYEKEERGRGNFPDRFSARQFPNYSSELNVNALLLGDSALYLCASSLSGLPYEQYFGPGTRLTVT.

This clonotype was recorded only once. The chain combines TRBV2 with TRBJ1-1, with D hard to call. CDR3 size: 14 residues. With 5 bases removed from V and 1 base from J, the gap between germline ends came to 11 bases. Germline CDR1 and CDR2: SNHLY and FYNNEI. The CDR3 region is CASSLLGGNTEAFF. The CDR3 region has the DNA TGTGCCAGCAGTCTCTTGGGCGGGAACACTGAAGCTTTCTTT.

This clonotype was counted between two and nine times. The V and J genes are TRBV28 and TRBJ2-7, with D possibly being TRBD1 (6 bases). The germline V gene encodes CDR1 MDHEN and CDR2 SYDVKM. This CDR3 is 14 amino acids long. Trimming took off 5 bases at V and 2 bases at J, with 13 bases between the two ends. This chain's CDR3 is CASSVTGPAYEQYF. The DNA for the CDR3 is TGTGCCAGCAGTGTGACAGGACCGGCCTACGAGCAGTACTTC.

The chain recombines TRBV5-1 with TRBJ2-1; TRBD2 matches at 7 bases. CDR3 length equals 14 residues. The J segment lost 4 bases and the V segment lost 7 bases, leaving 8 bases of the junction unmatched. In germline, CDR1 is SGHRS, CDR2 YFSETQ. CDR3 protein: CASGPSGMYNEQFF. For the CDR3, the DNA is TGCGCCAGCGGACCCAGCGGGATGTACAATGAGCAGTTCTTC. Supplemented by reference TRBV5-1 and TRBJ2-1, the full variable domain reads KAGVTQTPRYLIKTRGQQVTLSCSPISGHRSVSWYQQTPGQGLQFLFEYFSETQRNKGNFPGRFSGRQFSNSRSEMNVSTLELGDSALYLCASGPSGMYNEQFFGPGTRLTVL.

The chain combines TRBV2 with TRBJ2-3; D gene unclear. CDR1 is SNHLY, CDR2 FYNNEI, per germline. Trimming pared 4 bases from V and 1 base from J, leaving 15 bases between. The CDR3 spans 16 residues. CDR3 nucleotides: TGTGCCAGCAGTGGTATGAATACCCTAGGCACAGATACGCAGTATTTT. It is translated as CASSGMNTLGTDTQYF.

The J gene is TRBJ2-5, the V gene TRBV29-1; D possibly uses TRBD1 or TRBD2 (5 bases each). Trimming shortened V by 6 bases and J by 0 bases, and 14 bases separated the two germline ends. The CDR3 has 14 residues. Germline V CDR1 and CDR2: SQVTM, ANQGSEA. The CDR3 loop is CSVGRTANQETQYF. Here the CDR3 DNA reads TGCAGCGTGGGACGGACCGCGAACCAAGAGACCCAGTACTTC.

This clonotype has a handful of counts. This chain connects TRBV29-1 to TRBJ2-1; TRBD2 might be the D (5 bases). Germline values: CDR1 SQVTM, CDR2 ANQGSEA. The CDR3 is made up of 15 amino acids. Trimming removed 2 bases from V and 8 bases from J, with 19 bases in between. CDR3 in DNA: TGCAGCGTTGAAACGGCCAGCGCTCTTAGCGATGAGCAGTTCTTC. Translating it yields CSVETASALSDEQFF.

There are a few counts of this clonotype. This sequence joins TRBV20-1 and TRBJ2-2; D is tentatively TRBD1 or TRBD2 (5 bases each). The length of the CDR3 is 13 residues. Trimming removed 3 bases at V and 7 bases at J, with 12 bases between. In germline, CDR1 is DFQATT, CDR2 SNEGSKA (reference sequence). The CDR3 DNA reads as TGCAGTGCTAGGCCCTTTGGGGGCGGGGAGCTGTTTTTT. This encodes CSARPFGGGELFF.

The chain has TRBV5-5 and TRBJ2-2, with a weak D call TRBD2 (7 bases). V was pared by 1 base and J by 2 bases, with 12 bases between. Germline-derived CDR1 and CDR2 are SGHKS and YYEKEE (reference sequence). This CDR3 spans 16 amino acids. The CDR3 sequence is CASSLKAGHNTGELFF. In nucleotides, the CDR3 is TGTGCCAGCAGCTTGAAAGCGGGACATAACACCGGGGAGCTGTTTTTT.

This clonotype came up once. This CDR3 is CASSASPSDTQYF. In DNA form, the CDR3 reads TGCGCCAGCAGCGCCTCCCCCTCAGATACGCAGTATTTT. The chain has TRBV5-1 and TRBJ2-3; D is unclear. This CDR3 contains 13 residues. CDR1 is SGHRS and CDR2 is YFSETQ in the germline V gene. Trimming left V 4 bases short and J 4 bases short, with 10 bases between.

This rearrangement joins TRBV30 to TRBJ2-7; perhaps TRBD2 as D (5 bases). Looked up from germline, CDR1 is GTSNPN and CDR2 is SVGIG (reference sequence). There are 12 residues in the CDR3. Trimming shortened V by 3 bases and J by 6 bases, and 12 bases separated the two germline ends. CDR3 protein: CAWRRTDTEQYF. Written as DNA, the CDR3 is TGTGCCTGGAGAAGGACTGATACCGAGCAGTACTTC.

The rearrangement joins TRBV29-1 to TRBJ2-7; the D is unclear. Per germline, CDR1 SQVTM and CDR2 ANQGSEA. Trimming removed 4 bases at V and 3 bases at J, with 7 bases between. The CDR3 consists of 11 residues. In DNA, the CDR3 is TGCAGCGTTGTGAGTTTCTACGAGCAGTACTTC. It yields the protein CSVVSFYEQYF.

The genes are TRBV29-1 and TRBJ2-7; D is uncertain. CDR3 length equals 12 residues. Germline values: CDR1 SQVTM, CDR2 ANQGSEA. The germline V and J ends were trimmed by 4 bases and 3 bases, with 10 bases remaining between them. CDR3 in DNA: TGCAGCGTTGCAGCGAGAGGCTACGAGCAGTACTTC. Translating gives CSVAARGYEQYF.

The chain couples TRBV28 to TRBJ2-1, with 9 bases matching TRBD2. Germline-derived CDR1 and CDR2 are MDHEN and SYDVKM. The CDR3 extends over 21 amino acids. V lost 6 bases, J lost 2 bases, and 23 bases stayed unmatched. The CDR3 region has the DNA TGTGCCAGCAGCCCCGCGACGAGGGGCTTCCCAGCGGGAGGTACCTACAATGAGCAGTTCTTC. This gives the protein CASSPATRGFPAGGTYNEQFF. The variable domain in full, with the rest retrieved from reference TRBV28 and TRBJ2-1, is DVKVTQSSRYLVKRTGEKVFLECVQDMDHENMFWYRQDPGLGLRLIYFSYDVKMKEKGDIPEGYSVSREKKERFSLILESASTNQTSMYLCASSPATRGFPAGGTYNEQFFGPGTRLTVL.

The chain is built from TRBV29-1 and TRBJ2-1; D is ambiguous. Germline CDR1 reads SQVTM; CDR2 reads ANQGSEA. The CDR3 is made up of 12 amino acids. V was shortened by 6 bases and J by 7 bases, with 13 bases between the two germline ends. This CDR3 is CSVSRVGNEQFF. CDR3 coding DNA: TGCAGCGTGAGTAGAGTGGGAAATGAGCAGTTCTTC.

The CDR3 protein is CASTPSGAYYGYTF. DNA of the CDR3: TGTGCCAGCACCCCTTCGGGGGCCTACTATGGCTACACCTTC. The chain links TRBV28 to TRBJ1-2, with D possibly matching TRBD1 (6 bases). Between the trimmed V and J ends, which lost 7 bases and 3 bases, there was a span of 15 bases. The germline CDR1 and CDR2 sequences are MDHEN and SYDVKM. This CDR3 is built from 14 residues.